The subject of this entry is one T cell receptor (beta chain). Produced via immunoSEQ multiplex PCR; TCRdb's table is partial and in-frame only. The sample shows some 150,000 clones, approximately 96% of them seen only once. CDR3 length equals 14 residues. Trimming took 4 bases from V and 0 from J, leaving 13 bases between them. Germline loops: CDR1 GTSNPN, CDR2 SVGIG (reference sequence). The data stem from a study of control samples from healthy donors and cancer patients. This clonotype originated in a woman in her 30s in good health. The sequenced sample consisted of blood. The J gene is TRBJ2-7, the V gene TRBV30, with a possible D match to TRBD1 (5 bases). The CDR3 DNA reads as TGTGCCTGGACTGGGGCGGTCAGCTCCTACGAGCAGTACTTC. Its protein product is CAWTGAVSSYEQYF.